This entry features one T cell receptor beta chain sequence. The source of the sample is a study of regulatory T cells in long-lasting Graves disease. Noted time point: persistent/refractory GD, antithyroid drugs over 5 years with positive TRAb. PBMC-derived RNA was used for the TCR library. Arm-PCR of CDR3 regions and iRepertoire HTBI primers were used to build TCR beta libraries. TCRdb re-analysed the multiplex PCR reads in MiXCR, keeping a single row per CDR3 protein. Among 650,000 to 700,000 distinct CDR3 sequences listed, about 32% were seen once. The CDR3 covers 15 residues. Germline V CDR1 and CDR2: ENHRY, SYGVKD. Trimming removed 0 bases at V and 5 bases at J, with 11 bases between.

This clonotype was sampled from a female donor with Graves disease. This chain uses TRBV10-3 with TRBJ1-5; weak D call: TRBD1 (6 bases). The sample consisted of peripheral blood mononuclear cells (PBMCs), taken when the disease was refractory, from a patient treated with antithyroid drugs. The DNA of the CDR3 is TGTGCCATCAGTGAGTCGAAGGGGGGGTATCAGCCCCAGCATTTT. This codes for CAISESKGGYQPQHF.